These 2 T cell receptor beta chains came from one sample sequenced in a study of neurological immune-mediated disorders. TCRdb reprocessed the 5' RACE reads via MiXCR and lists one record per CDR3 protein. The sample lists around 38,000 distinct CDR3 sequences, about 14% seen once, with roughly 3.6% in the top ten. Sequenced: CD4+ T cells from blood. These receptors all come from a woman between 55 and 75 years old with HTLV-1-associated myelopathy (HAM/TSP).

This clonotype was picked up many times. The genes are TRBV7-2 and TRBJ2-2, with 9 bases matching TRBD1. The J segment lost 7 bases and the V segment lost 6 bases, leaving 6 bases of the junction unmatched. The CDR3 sequence is 14 residues long. From germline, CDR1 is SGHTA and CDR2 FQGNSA. In nucleotides, the CDR3 is TGTGCCAGCAGACCAGACAGGGGGATCGGGGAGCTGTTTTTT. It encodes CASRPDRGIGELFF.

Ten or more counts support this clonotype. J is TRBJ2-2 and V is TRBV19; tentative D call: TRBD1 (6 bases). The CDR3 spans 15 residues. The V and J ends lost 10 bases and 3 bases respectively, with 18 bases between them. CDR1 and CDR2 (germline): LNHDA, SQIVND (reference sequence). The CDR3 is CATKGVRGHTGELFF. CDR3 bases: TGTGCCACCAAGGGGGTACGGGGTCACACCGGGGAGCTGTTTTTT.